This T cell receptor beta chain stems from a study of a mutant IDH1 vaccine in newly diagnosed glioma. At the level of the study: Treated patients were roughly 62% male, around 40% female, mean age roughly 39 years. The therapy given earlier, which was standard therapy, consisted of radiotherapy, temozolomide, or both, and most of the patients received both.

The germline V gene encodes CDR1 SGHDN and CDR2 FVKESK. With 4 bases removed from V and 2 bases from J, the gap between germline ends came to 14 bases. This CDR3 spans 15 amino acids. TCRdb keeps only in-frame clones here, not all; method: immunoSEQ multiplex PCR. The table has about 58,000 clones, around 84% seen once. Study results and limitations: Top peripheral T cell clonotype shifts appeared unrelated to pseudoprogression.

As for this clone: Antigen unknown.

Indicated time point: week 5, during vaccination. In every dose of vaccine, 300 ug of mutant IDH1 20-mer peptide was given alongside topical imiquimod. The source was PBMCs, collected from a glioma patient whose treatment included an IDH1 peptide vaccine. This clonotype originated in a woman aged 50 to 60 with glioma. The chain is built from TRBV14 and TRBJ1-2, with D hard to call. The chain's CDR3 is CASSPRGQENYGYTF. The CDR3 DNA is TGTGCCAGCAGCCCGCGAGGGCAGGAAAACTATGGCTACACCTTC.